This TCR beta chain was identified during a study of CD8+ T cells in alopecia areata. Overall study context: Treated patients were dosed with oral tofacitinib, taking 5 to 10 mg twice daily.

Sequencing relied on a cDNA template that was reverse transcribed from extracted RNA. Sequenced by immunoSEQ multiplex PCR; TCRdb stores in-frame clones only, minus some. The data contain fewer than 150,000 clones, around 82% of them singletons. V was cut by 0 bases and J by 4 bases, with 7 bases left in between. The CDR3 loop spans 14 amino acids. Germline CDR1 SGHNT, CDR2 YYREEE (reference sequence). The treatment here: oral pan-JAK inhibitor, 5-10 mg twice daily. It was from alopecia areata patients that lesional scalp punch biopsies and peripheral blood were collected. This sample comprised CD8+ T cells sorted from blood, obtained at week 4, from a patient treated with tofacitinib. This chain uses TRBV5-4 with TRBJ2-2, with D possibly TRBD1 on 6 matching bases. This clonotype originated in a human donor with alopecia areata. The CDR3 DNA reads as TGTGCCAGCAGCTTGGAAGGGGGCACCGGGGAGCTGTTTTTT. Its translation is CASSLEGGTGELFF.